This T cell receptor beta chain stems from a study of shared clonotypes between healthy human individuals. Study background: Three plates each covered CD4 naive and memory; CD8 naive two, CD8 memory one.

Looked up from germline, CDR1 is SGHVS and CDR2 is FNYEAQ. The CDR3 runs 15 residues. V trimming: 10 bases; J trimming: 5 bases; junction bases outside the gene matches: 13. The method was immunoSEQ multiplex PCR; TCRdb's version includes in-frame clones alone and lacks a portion of them. The table has under 850,000 clones, over 55% seen once. Study results and caveats: It was observed that 5% to 6% of naive CD4 clonotypes were shared across several donors.

CD45RA+ naive and CD45RA-negative memory subsets were separated from CD4+ cells. For this clone: Its antigen is unidentified.

The V call is TRBV7-6, the J call TRBJ2-5; 10 bases are a match to TRBD1. What was sequenced was memory CD4+ T cells sorted from blood. Subset meaning: CD45RA-negative fraction. The source is a woman in her 30s in good health. As DNA, the CDR3 is TGTGCCACCCAGGCCCCCGGGACAGGGGACGAGACCCAGTACTTC. This gives the protein CATQAPGTGDETQYF.